This note documents a single T cell receptor (beta chain) sequence. Its antigen is not identified. This sample is drawn from a study of CD8 T cells in ankylosing spondylitis. Overall study findings and caveats: The authors found the disease-linked clones to be CD8+ and relatively rare in peripheral blood. Characteristic of ankylosing spondylitis blood, it appeared, was a TCR beta motif comprising several highly homologous variants.

Germline CDR1 reads MDHEN; CDR2 reads SYDVKM. Trimming at V came to 7 bases and at J to 3 bases, leaving 9 bases not matched to a gene. The CDR3 runs 14 residues. One entry per CDR3 protein, called by TCRdb with MiXCR from the 5' RACE reads. The sample shows about 480,000 distinct CDR3 sequences, under 20% of them seen only once. The chain links TRBV28 to TRBJ2-7; 7 bases map to TRBD1. This receptor was identified in a male donor with ankylosing spondylitis. The sequencing input was blood, either unsorted or a sorted T cell fraction (not recorded which). CDR3 in amino acids: CASNHRGSYYEQYF. As DNA, the CDR3 is TGTGCCAGCAACCACAGGGGTAGCTACTACGAGCAGTACTTC.